The rows below give T cell receptor beta chains drawn from one sample of a study of early T cells in non-severe SARS-CoV-2 infection. TCRdb itself ran the 5' RACE reads through MiXCR, one entry per CDR3 protein. Of about 44,000 distinct CDR3 sequences in the sample, 5.5% to 6.5% are singletons; the top ten hold roughly 12%. Sequencing was done on a sample of whole blood. These receptors were collected from an adult who was a healthcare worker with PCR-confirmed SARS-CoV-2 infection or an uninfected control (not recorded which). Each CDR3 is given with its conserved first and last residue. Fields, in order: CDR3 DNA, CDR3 protein, D gene, V gene, J gene, clone size. The D gene is left open where the match is weak. Size values are once, few and many counts, or a class for expanded clones, and some rows have none.

CDR3 DNA: TGTGCCAGTAGTAGTACTCCGGGACAGGGGAAGCGAGATACGCAGTATTTT
CDR3 protein: CASSSTPGQGKRDTQYF
D gene: TRBD1
V gene: TRBV19
J gene: TRBJ2-3
clone size: few

CDR3 DNA: TGTGCCAGCAGCTTAGCGGGGGCTGGGGCCAACGTCCTGACTTTC
CDR3 protein: CASSLAGAGANVLTF
D gene: -
V gene: TRBV7-9
J gene: TRBJ2-6
clone size: many

CDR3 DNA: TGTGCCAGCAGTCCTGACAGGGAGAGGGCTTTCTTT
CDR3 protein: CASSPDRERAFF
D gene: TRBD1
V gene: TRBV12-3/TRBV12-4
J gene: TRBJ1-1
clone size: few

CDR3 DNA: TGTGCCAGCAGCTTGGGGTGGGCCGAGCAGTACTTC
CDR3 protein: CASSLGWAEQYF
D gene: -
V gene: TRBV5-5
J gene: TRBJ2-7
clone size: few

CDR3 DNA: TGTGCCAGCAGCTTTGGGCAGGGGGCCAACAATGAGCAGTTCTTC
CDR3 protein: CASSFGQGANNEQFF
D gene: TRBD1
V gene: TRBV7-3
J gene: TRBJ2-1
clone size: many

CDR3 DNA: TGTGCCAGCAGTTCGGACAGCAATGAGCAGTTCTTC
CDR3 protein: CASSSDSNEQFF
D gene: -
V gene: TRBV27
J gene: TRBJ2-1
clone size: many

CDR3 DNA: TGTGCCAGCAGCTTAGGACCAACGGGATACGGGGAGCTGTTTTTT
CDR3 protein: CASSLGPTGYGELFF
D gene: -
V gene: TRBV11-2
J gene: TRBJ2-2
clone size: few

CDR3 DNA: TGTGCCAGCAGCTTACAAAGCGGGGGCCTCTCCTACGAGCAGTACTTC
CDR3 protein: CASSLQSGGLSYEQYF
D gene: TRBD2
V gene: TRBV13
J gene: TRBJ2-7
clone size: -

CDR3 DNA: TGTGCCAGCGTGAGGGTCTCTGGGGCCAACGTCCTGACTTTC
CDR3 protein: CASVRVSGANVLTF
D gene: -
V gene: TRBV9
J gene: TRBJ2-6
clone size: -

CDR3 DNA: TGTGCCAGCAGCTTAGATGCCAAGTCCGAGCAGTACTTC
CDR3 protein: CASSLDAKSEQYF
D gene: -
V gene: TRBV11-2
J gene: TRBJ2-7
clone size: -

CDR3 DNA: TGTGCCAGCAGCTTAGGGGCCCCCTCTGGAAACACCATATATTTT
CDR3 protein: CASSLGAPSGNTIYF
D gene: -
V gene: TRBV7-2
J gene: TRBJ1-3
clone size: many

CDR3 DNA: TGTGCCAGCAGCGCACAAGATTCGAACACCGGGGAGCTGTTTTTT
CDR3 protein: CASSAQDSNTGELFF
D gene: -
V gene: TRBV6-4
J gene: TRBJ2-2
clone size: many

CDR3 DNA: TGTGCCAGCAGCGGAGGCCCTCGGACATCTAGGAATTCACCCCTCCACTTT
CDR3 protein: CASSGGPRTSRNSPLHF
D gene: -
V gene: TRBV9
J gene: TRBJ1-6
clone size: many

CDR3 DNA: TGTGCCAGCAGTGAGGAACAGGGACGGCTCGGGGAGCTGTTTTTT
CDR3 protein: CASSEEQGRLGELFF
D gene: -
V gene: TRBV2
J gene: TRBJ2-2
clone size: many

CDR3 DNA: TGTGCCTGGAGTGTACATGTAGGGGCCGGCTACACCTTC
CDR3 protein: CAWSVHVGAGYTF
D gene: -
V gene: TRBV30
J gene: TRBJ1-2
clone size: few

CDR3 DNA: TGTGCCAGCAGTGATGAGGGGGAATCCAATGAGCAGTTCTTC
CDR3 protein: CASSDEGESNEQFF
D gene: -
V gene: TRBV6-4
J gene: TRBJ2-1
clone size: many

CDR3 DNA: TGTGCCAGCAGATCCGGGACTAGCGGGGGTTACAATGAGCAGTTCTTC
CDR3 protein: CASRSGTSGGYNEQFF
D gene: TRBD2
V gene: TRBV6-2/TRBV6-3
J gene: TRBJ2-1
clone size: -

CDR3 DNA: TGTGCCAGCAGCCAAACAGGGTCGAACACTGAAGCTTTCTTT
CDR3 protein: CASSQTGSNTEAFF
D gene: -
V gene: TRBV7-9
J gene: TRBJ1-1
clone size: many

CDR3 DNA: TGTGCCAGCAGTGAGCCCCCGCAGGTTGTGCTTGATGAAAAACTGTTTTTT
CDR3 protein: CASSEPPQVVLDEKLFF
D gene: -
V gene: TRBV6-1
J gene: TRBJ1-4
clone size: many

CDR3 DNA: TGTGCCAGCAGCCCACCGGGACAGCACTACGAGCAGTACTTC
CDR3 protein: CASSPPGQHYEQYF
D gene: TRBD1
V gene: TRBV11-2
J gene: TRBJ2-7
clone size: few

CDR3 DNA: TGTGCCAGCAGAGGACCGGTCCCCTCCAAAAACATTCAGTACTTC
CDR3 protein: CASRGPVPSKNIQYF
D gene: -
V gene: TRBV2
J gene: TRBJ2-4
clone size: few

CDR3 DNA: TGTGCCAGCAGCTTAGTACCGGGACTAGCGGGAGATTCCTACGAGCAGTACTTC
CDR3 protein: CASSLVPGLAGDSYEQYF
D gene: TRBD2
V gene: TRBV7-9
J gene: TRBJ2-7
clone size: many

CDR3 DNA: TGCGCCAGCAGCCAAGATTATGGCAGACCCACCGGGGAGCTGTTTTTT
CDR3 protein: CASSQDYGRPTGELFF
D gene: -
V gene: TRBV4-3
J gene: TRBJ2-2
clone size: many

CDR3 DNA: TGTGCCAGCAGTGGGCGGACGCGAGAGACCCAGTACTTC
CDR3 protein: CASSGRTRETQYF
D gene: -
V gene: TRBV12-3/TRBV12-4
J gene: TRBJ2-5
clone size: few

CDR3 DNA: TGTGCCAGCAGCTCCCGACGGACTAGCGGCAGGGAGACCCAGTACTTC
CDR3 protein: CASSSRRTSGRETQYF
D gene: TRBD2
V gene: TRBV7-9
J gene: TRBJ2-5
clone size: many

CDR3 DNA: TGTGCCAGCTCACCAGCCGTCGGGGTTGCGAATGAAAAACTGTTTTTT
CDR3 protein: CASSPAVGVANEKLFF
D gene: -
V gene: TRBV18
J gene: TRBJ1-4
clone size: many

CDR3 DNA: TGTGCCAGCAGTGAAAGACGGGGCGATACGCAGTATTTT
CDR3 protein: CASSERRGDTQYF
D gene: -
V gene: TRBV6-1
J gene: TRBJ2-3
clone size: few

CDR3 DNA: TGTGCCAGCAGCACAGCTATACGGGACGTTTGGGCCTACAATGAGCAGTTCTTC
CDR3 protein: CASSTAIRDVWAYNEQFF
D gene: -
V gene: TRBV5-4
J gene: TRBJ2-1
clone size: many

CDR3 DNA: TGCAGTGCTAGGTGGCAGGGGGGTAAAGCTTTCTTT
CDR3 protein: CSARWQGGKAFF
D gene: TRBD1
V gene: TRBV20-1
J gene: TRBJ1-1
clone size: few

CDR3 DNA: TGTGCCAGTAGTAATGGAGGGGGAGTAGTCGAGCAGTACTTC
CDR3 protein: CASSNGGGVVEQYF
D gene: -
V gene: TRBV19
J gene: TRBJ2-7
clone size: few

CDR3 DNA: TGTGCCAGCAGCCCCAGGTCTACGAAGAGCACAGATACGCAGTATTTT
CDR3 protein: CASSPRSTKSTDTQYF
D gene: -
V gene: TRBV7-2
J gene: TRBJ2-3
clone size: many

CDR3 DNA: TGTGCCATCAGTGGAGCTAGCTACGGTGAGCAGTTCTTC
CDR3 protein: CAISGASYGEQFF
D gene: -
V gene: TRBV10-3
J gene: TRBJ2-1
clone size: many

CDR3 DNA: TGTGCCAGCAGCCAAGCGGACTATAGCACAGATACGCAGTATTTT
CDR3 protein: CASSQADYSTDTQYF
D gene: -
V gene: TRBV3-1
J gene: TRBJ2-3
clone size: -

CDR3 DNA: TGTGCCAGCGGGGGGACGATGAACACTGAAGCTTTCTTT
CDR3 protein: CASGGTMNTEAFF
D gene: -
V gene: TRBV28
J gene: TRBJ1-1
clone size: many

CDR3 DNA: TGTGCTAGTGGTTTGCAATGGTCCGGGGAGCTGTTTTTT
CDR3 protein: CASGLQWSGELFF
D gene: -
V gene: TRBV12-5
J gene: TRBJ2-2
clone size: few

CDR3 DNA: TGTGCCAGCAGGACAGGGGTTGGGCCCTACGAGCAGTACTTC
CDR3 protein: CASRTGVGPYEQYF
D gene: TRBD1
V gene: TRBV6-2/TRBV6-3
J gene: TRBJ2-7
clone size: -

CDR3 DNA: TGTGCCAGCAGCTTGGAGGGGACTCAGCCCCAGCATTTT
CDR3 protein: CASSLEGTQPQHF
D gene: -
V gene: TRBV5-5
J gene: TRBJ1-5
clone size: many

CDR3 DNA: TGTGCCAGTAGACTAGCGGGGGGGCCGGATACGCAGTATTTT
CDR3 protein: CASRLAGGPDTQYF
D gene: TRBD2
V gene: TRBV19
J gene: TRBJ2-3
clone size: many

CDR3 DNA: TGTGCCAGCAGCCCACCCAGCGGGGGGGCCTTTAATGAGCAGTTCTTC
CDR3 protein: CASSPPSGGAFNEQFF
D gene: TRBD2
V gene: TRBV7-2
J gene: TRBJ2-1
clone size: many

CDR3 DNA: TGTGCCAGCAGTTACATGGAGACTGAAGCTTTCTTT
CDR3 protein: CASSYMETEAFF
D gene: -
V gene: TRBV6-6
J gene: TRBJ1-1
clone size: many

CDR3 DNA: TGTGCCAGCAGTTACAGACAGGGGACTGAAGCTTTCTTT
CDR3 protein: CASSYRQGTEAFF
D gene: TRBD1
V gene: TRBV6-5
J gene: TRBJ1-1
clone size: many

CDR3 DNA: TGTGCCAGCAGCTTAAGTCTAGCGGGGAACACAGATACGCAGTATTTT
CDR3 protein: CASSLSLAGNTDTQYF
D gene: TRBD2
V gene: TRBV11-2
J gene: TRBJ2-3
clone size: -

CDR3 DNA: TGCGCCAGCAGCTTGAAGGGACAGGGGGCGAGCGAGCAGTACTTC
CDR3 protein: CASSLKGQGASEQYF
D gene: TRBD1
V gene: TRBV5-1
J gene: TRBJ2-7
clone size: many